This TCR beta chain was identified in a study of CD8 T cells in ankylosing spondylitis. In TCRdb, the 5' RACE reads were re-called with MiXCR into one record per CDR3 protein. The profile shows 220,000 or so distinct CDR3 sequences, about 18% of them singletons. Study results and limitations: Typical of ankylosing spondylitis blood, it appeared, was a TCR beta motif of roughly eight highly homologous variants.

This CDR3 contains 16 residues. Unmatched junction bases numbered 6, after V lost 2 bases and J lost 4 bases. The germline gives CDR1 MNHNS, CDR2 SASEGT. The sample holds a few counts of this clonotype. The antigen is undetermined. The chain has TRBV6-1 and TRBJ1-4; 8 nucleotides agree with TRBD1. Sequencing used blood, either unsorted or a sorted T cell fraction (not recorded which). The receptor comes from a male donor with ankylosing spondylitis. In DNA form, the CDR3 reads TGTGCCAGCAGTGAACTCGGACAGGGACTTAATGAAAAACTGTTTTTT. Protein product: CASSELGQGLNEKLFF.